What follows describes a single TCR beta chain. No antigen is known for it. The input lacks base qualities; no much larger clone sits a single base away. TCRbeta CDR3 regions were amplified from genomic DNA by means of the immunoSEQ Assay, a bias-controlled multiplex PCR. The study's own analysis went as follows. Within the assay, amplification of reference gene primers was used to estimate how many nucleated cells each sample contained. To quantify the absolute abundance of each unique TCRbeta CDR3 rearrangement, sequence reads were collapsed and filtered. For each sample, productive Simpson clonality was calculated as the square root of Simpson's diversity index across productive rearrangements. The table comes from immuneACCESS by way of TCRdb, which keeps in-frame sequences with V and J called. Part of the clones is missing from these tables; in studies checked, under half for an unresolved V gene and the rest for unknown reasons. The V and J calls and clone size were taken over from that table, and D and trimming were inferred from the DNA. Present in this sample are around 130,000 clones, less than 90% of which were seen just once. Clones ranked in the top ten supply less than 9% of the sample.

The CDR3 runs 15 amino acids, cysteine and phenylalanine included. Only the CDR3 portion is preserved as DNA: 45 bases, with reading frame beginning at the first base. V sheds 3 bases and J sheds 4 bases, leaving 13 bases between their ends. The germline V gene encodes CDR1 MDHEN and CDR2 SYDVKM. The data are from a study of blood T cell repertoires in COVID-19 (dated by TCRdb to about 2020). Describing the broader study: Samples covering the acute and convalescent phases of COVID-19 were provided by collaborators in the United States, Italy and Spain. The dataset comprised deeply sampled blood TCRbeta repertoires from subjects exposed to, actively infected with, or recovered from COVID-19. The sample metadata nearly always contained a de-identified subject ID, COVID-19 status, age in years and sex. The samples were drawn from the first 160 participants of the ongoing ImmuneRACE study and from more than 1,000 subjects provided by 6 global collaborators. The prospective study material was composed of cDNA or gDNA derived from T cells, B-cell-depleted T cells, or PBMCs. A freely available public database, intended as a resource for researchers studying the immune response to SARS-CoV-2, is where the repertoires were released. Where available, HLA class I and class II types were obtained from metadata supplied by the sample provider rather than from assay-based typing. On the study overall, not on this receptor specifically: The amount of clinical and demographic metadata varied by source and participant and was provided uncurated.

In Seattle, one collaborating source enrolled patients while the infection was active and tracked those patients longitudinally over the course of disease. Whole blood was collected in K2EDTA tubes by collaborating institutions according to the institutions' own protocols. For TCRbeta analysis, collaborator samples were shipped as frozen whole blood, as isolated PBMCs, or as DNA extracted from either sample type. The sequenced sample consisted of peripheral blood. This receptor was identified in a man aged 25 to 40 with COVID-19, enrolled during active disease. Recombination connected TRBV28 to TRBJ1-3, with TRBD1 as a weak D call on 6 bases. The CDR3 region reads CASSFMGAKGNTIYF. The nucleotide sequence reads TGTGCCAGCAGTTTTATGGGGGCTAAAGGAAACACCATATATTTT.